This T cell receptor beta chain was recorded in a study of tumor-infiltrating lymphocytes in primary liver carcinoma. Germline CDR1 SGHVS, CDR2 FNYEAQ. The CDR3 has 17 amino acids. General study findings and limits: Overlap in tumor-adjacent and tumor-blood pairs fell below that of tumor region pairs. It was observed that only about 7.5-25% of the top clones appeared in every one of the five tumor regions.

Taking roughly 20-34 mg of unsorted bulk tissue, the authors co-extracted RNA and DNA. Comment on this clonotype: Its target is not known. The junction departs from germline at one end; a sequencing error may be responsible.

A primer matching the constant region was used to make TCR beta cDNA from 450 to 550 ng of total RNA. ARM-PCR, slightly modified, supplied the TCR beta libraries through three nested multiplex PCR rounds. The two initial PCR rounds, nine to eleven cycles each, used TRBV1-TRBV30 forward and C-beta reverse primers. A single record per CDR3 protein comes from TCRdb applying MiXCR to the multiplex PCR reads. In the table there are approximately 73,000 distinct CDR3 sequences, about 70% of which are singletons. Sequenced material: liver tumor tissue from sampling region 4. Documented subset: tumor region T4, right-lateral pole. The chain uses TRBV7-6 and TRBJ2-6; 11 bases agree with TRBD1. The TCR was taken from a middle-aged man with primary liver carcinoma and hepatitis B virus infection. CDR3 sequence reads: CASSLEGQGAGTNVLTF. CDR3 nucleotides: TGTGCCAGCAGCTTAGAAGGACAGGGGGCTGGGACCAACGTCCTGACTTTC.